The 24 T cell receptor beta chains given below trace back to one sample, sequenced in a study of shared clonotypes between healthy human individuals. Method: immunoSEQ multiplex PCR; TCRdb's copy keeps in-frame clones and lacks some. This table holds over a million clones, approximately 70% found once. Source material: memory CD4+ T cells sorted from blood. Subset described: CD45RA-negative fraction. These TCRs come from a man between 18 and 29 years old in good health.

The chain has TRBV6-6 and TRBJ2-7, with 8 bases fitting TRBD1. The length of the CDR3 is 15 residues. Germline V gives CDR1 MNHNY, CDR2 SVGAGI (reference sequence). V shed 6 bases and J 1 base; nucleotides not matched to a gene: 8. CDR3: CASSLGQGGSYEQYF. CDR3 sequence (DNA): TGTGCCAGCAGCCTCGGACAGGGCGGATCCTACGAGCAGTACTTC.

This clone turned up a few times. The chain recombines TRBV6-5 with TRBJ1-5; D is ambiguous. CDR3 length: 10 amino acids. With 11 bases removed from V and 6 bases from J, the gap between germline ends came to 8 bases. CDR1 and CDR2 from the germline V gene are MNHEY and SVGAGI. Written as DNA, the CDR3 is TGTGCCCGCCTATGTCAGCCCCAGCATTTT. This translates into CARLCQPQHF.

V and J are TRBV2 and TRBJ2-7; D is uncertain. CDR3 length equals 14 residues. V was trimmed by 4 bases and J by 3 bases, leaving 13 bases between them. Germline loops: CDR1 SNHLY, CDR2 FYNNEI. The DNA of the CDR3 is TGTGCCAGCAGTGTGAATCGGGCGAACTACGAGCAGTACTTC. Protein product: CASSVNRANYEQYF.

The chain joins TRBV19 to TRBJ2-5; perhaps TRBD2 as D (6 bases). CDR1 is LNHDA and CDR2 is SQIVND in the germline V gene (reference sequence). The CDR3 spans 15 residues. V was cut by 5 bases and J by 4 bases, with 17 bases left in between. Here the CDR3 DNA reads TGTGCCAGTAGTCCTCTGGAGGGAGCAAGAGAGACCCAGTACTTC. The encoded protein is CASSPLEGARETQYF.

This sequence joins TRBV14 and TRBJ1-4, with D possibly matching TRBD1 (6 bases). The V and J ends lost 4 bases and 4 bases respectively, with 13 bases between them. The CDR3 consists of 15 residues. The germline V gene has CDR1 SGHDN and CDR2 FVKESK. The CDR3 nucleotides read TGTGCCAGCAGCCGTTGGACAGCATTTAATGAAAAACTGTTTTTT. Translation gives CASSRWTAFNEKLFF.

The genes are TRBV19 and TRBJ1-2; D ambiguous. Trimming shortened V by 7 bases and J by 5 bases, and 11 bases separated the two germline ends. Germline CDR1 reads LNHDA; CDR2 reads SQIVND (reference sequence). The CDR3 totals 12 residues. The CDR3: CASTTKTYGYTF. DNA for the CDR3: TGTGCCAGTACCACTAAGACGTATGGCTACACCTTC.

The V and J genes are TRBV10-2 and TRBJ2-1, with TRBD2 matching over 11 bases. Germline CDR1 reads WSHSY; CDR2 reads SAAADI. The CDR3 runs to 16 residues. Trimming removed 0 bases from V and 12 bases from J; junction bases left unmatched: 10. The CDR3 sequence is CASSESLAGGKVGQFF. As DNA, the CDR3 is TGCGCCAGCAGTGAGTCTCTAGCGGGAGGAAAGGTAGGGCAGTTCTTC.

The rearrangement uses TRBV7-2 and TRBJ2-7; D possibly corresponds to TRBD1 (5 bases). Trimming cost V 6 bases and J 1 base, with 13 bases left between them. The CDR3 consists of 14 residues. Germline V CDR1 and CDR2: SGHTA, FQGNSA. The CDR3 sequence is CASRDIGASYEQYF. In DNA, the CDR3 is TGTGCCAGCAGAGATATAGGGGCTTCCTACGAGCAGTACTTC. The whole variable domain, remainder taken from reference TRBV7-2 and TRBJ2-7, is GAGVSQSPSNKVTEKGKDVELRCDPISGHTALYWYRQSLGQGLEFLIYFQGNSAPDKSGLPSDRFSAERTGGSVSTLTIQRTQQEDSAVYLCASRDIGASYEQYFGPGTRLTVT.

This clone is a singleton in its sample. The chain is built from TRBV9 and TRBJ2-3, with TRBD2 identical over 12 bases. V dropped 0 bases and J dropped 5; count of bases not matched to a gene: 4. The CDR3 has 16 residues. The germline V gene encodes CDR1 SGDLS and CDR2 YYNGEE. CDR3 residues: CASSVELAGGRDTQYF. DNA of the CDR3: TGTGCCAGCAGCGTAGAACTAGCGGGGGGTAGAGATACGCAGTATTTT.

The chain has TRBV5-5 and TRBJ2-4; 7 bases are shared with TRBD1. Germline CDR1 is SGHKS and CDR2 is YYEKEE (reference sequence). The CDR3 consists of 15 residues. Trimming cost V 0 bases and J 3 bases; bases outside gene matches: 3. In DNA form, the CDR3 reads TGTGCCAGCAGCTTGGAGGGGACAGACAAAAACATTCAGTACTTC. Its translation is CASSLEGTDKNIQYF.

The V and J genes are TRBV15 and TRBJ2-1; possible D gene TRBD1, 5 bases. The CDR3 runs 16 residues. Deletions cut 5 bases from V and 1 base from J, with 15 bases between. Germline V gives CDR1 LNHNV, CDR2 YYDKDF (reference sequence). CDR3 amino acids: CATSAQTGLSYNEQFF. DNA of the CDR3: TGTGCCACCAGCGCGCAAACAGGTTTGTCCTACAATGAGCAGTTCTTC.

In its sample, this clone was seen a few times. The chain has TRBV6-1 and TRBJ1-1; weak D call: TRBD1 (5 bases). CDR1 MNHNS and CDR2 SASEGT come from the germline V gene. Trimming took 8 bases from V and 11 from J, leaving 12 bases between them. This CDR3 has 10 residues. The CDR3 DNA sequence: TGTGCCAGCTGGTTGGGGGTGGCTTTCTTT. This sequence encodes CASWLGVAFF.

DNA for the CDR3: TGCGCCAGCAGTCAGAGGGGGCCAACAAGGGGCAATCAGCCCCAGCATTTT. Residues: CASSQRGPTRGNQPQHF. The chain couples TRBV23-1 to TRBJ1-5; 7 bases align to TRBD1. TRBV23-1 is assigned to the ORF class and has an uncertain function. Germline trimming cut 3 bases from V and 2 bases from J; bases unmatched to any gene: 10. The CDR3 spans 17 residues.

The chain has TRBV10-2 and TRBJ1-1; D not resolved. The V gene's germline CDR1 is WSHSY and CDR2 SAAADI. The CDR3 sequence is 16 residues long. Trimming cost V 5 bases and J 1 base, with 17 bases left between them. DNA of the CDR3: TGCGCCAGCAGTAATGCCTTTTTCGCCGCGAACACTGAAGCTTTCTTT. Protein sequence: CASSNAFFAANTEAFF.

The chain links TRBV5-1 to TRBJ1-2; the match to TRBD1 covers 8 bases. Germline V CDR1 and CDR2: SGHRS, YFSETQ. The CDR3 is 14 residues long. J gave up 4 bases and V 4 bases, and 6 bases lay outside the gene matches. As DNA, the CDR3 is TGCGCCAGCAGCCCCGGACAGGGAATCTATGGCTACACCTTC. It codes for CASSPGQGIYGYTF.

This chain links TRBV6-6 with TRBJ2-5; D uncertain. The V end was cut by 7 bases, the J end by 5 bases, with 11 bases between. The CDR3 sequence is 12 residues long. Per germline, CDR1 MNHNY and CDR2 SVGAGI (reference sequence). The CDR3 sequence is CASNGNGETQYF. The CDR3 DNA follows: TGTGCCAGCAACGGTAACGGGGAGACCCAGTACTTC.

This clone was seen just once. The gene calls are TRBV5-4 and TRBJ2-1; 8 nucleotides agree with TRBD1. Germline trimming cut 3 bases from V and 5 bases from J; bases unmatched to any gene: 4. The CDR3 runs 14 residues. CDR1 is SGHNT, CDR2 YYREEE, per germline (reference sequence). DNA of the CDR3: TGTGCCAGCAGCTCACGGACAGGGCACAATGAGCAGTTCTTC. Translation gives CASSSRTGHNEQFF. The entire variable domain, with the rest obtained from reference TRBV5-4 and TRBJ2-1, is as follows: ETGVTQSPTHLIKTRGQQVTLRCSSQSGHNTVSWYQQALGQGPQFIFQYYREEENGRGNFPPRFSGLQFPNYSSELNVNALELDDSALYLCASSSRTGHNEQFFGPGTRLTVL.

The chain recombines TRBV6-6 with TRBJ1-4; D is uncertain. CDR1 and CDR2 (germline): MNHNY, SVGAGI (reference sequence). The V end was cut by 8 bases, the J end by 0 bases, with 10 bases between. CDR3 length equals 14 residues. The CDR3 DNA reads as TGTGCCAGCGGACCTAACCCAACTAATGAAAAACTGTTTTTT. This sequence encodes CASGPNPTNEKLFF.

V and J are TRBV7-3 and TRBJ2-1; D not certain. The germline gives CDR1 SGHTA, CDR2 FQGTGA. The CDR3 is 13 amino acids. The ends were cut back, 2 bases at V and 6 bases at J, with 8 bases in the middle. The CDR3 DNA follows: TGTGCCAGCAGCTTACAAGCTCTCAATGAGCAGTTCTTC. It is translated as CASSLQALNEQFF.

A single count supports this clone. The CDR3 nucleotides are TGCGCCAGCAGCTCACTAGCGACAGAGACCCAGTACTTC. Protein sequence: CASSSLATETQYF. This chain joins TRBV5-1 and TRBJ2-5, with 7 positions matching TRBD2. V trimming: 3 bases; J trimming: 4 bases; junction bases outside the gene matches: 3. This CDR3 is built from 13 residues. The germline CDR1 and CDR2 sequences are SGHRS and YFSETQ.

The CDR3 region has the DNA TGTGCCAGCAGCTCGAGGGAGAATATAAACACTGAAGCTTTCTTT. Translation: CASSSRENINTEAFF. The chain carries TRBV7-9 and TRBJ1-1; D is unclear. The V gene lost 4 bases and the J gene lost 2 bases, with 14 bases spanning the gap. The germline V gene encodes CDR1 SEHNR and CDR2 FQNEAQ (reference sequence). This CDR3 is built from 15 residues.

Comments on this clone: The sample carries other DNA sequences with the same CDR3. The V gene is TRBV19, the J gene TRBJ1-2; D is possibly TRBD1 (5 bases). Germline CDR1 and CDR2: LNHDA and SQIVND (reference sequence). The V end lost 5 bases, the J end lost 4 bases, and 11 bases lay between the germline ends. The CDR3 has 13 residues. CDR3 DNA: TGTGCCAGTAGTGTGGACACCCGCTATGGCTACACCTTC. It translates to CASSVDTRYGYTF.

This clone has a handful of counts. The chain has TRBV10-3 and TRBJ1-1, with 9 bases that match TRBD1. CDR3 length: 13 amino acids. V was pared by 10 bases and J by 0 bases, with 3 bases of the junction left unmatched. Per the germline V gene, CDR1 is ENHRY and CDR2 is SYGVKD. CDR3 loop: CASRDRVNTEAFF. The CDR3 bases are TGTGCCAGCAGGGACAGGGTGAACACTGAAGCTTTCTTT.

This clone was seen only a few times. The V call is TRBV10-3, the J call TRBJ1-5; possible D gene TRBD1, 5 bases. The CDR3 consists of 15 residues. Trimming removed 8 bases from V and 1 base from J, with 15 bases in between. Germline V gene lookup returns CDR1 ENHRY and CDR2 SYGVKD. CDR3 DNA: TGTGCCATCTCCCAGGGAGACAAAAGCAATCAGCCCCAGCATTTT. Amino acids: CAISQGDKSNQPQHF.